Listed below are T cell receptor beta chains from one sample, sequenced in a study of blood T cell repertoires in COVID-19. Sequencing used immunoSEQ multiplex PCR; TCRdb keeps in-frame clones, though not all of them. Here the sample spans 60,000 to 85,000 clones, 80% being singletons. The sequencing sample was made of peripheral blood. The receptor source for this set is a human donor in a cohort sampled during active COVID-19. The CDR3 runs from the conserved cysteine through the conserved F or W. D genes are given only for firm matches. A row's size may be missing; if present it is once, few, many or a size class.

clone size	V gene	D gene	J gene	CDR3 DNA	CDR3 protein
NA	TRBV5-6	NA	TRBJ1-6	TGTGCCAGCAGCTTGAACAGGGATGATTCACCCCTCCACTTT	CASSLNRDDSPLHF
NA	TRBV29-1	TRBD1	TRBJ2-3	TGCAGCGTTGTGGGGACAGGGAGCAGTCGGGGCACAGATACGCAGTATTTT	CSVVGTGSSRGTDTQYF
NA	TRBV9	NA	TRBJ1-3	TGTGCCAGCAGCGTAGAACCCGGGATGATCTCTGGAAACACCATATATTTT	CASSVEPGMISGNTIYF
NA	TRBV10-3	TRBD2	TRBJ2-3	TGTGCCATCAGTGGGACGCGGGGGGGTGTCACAGATACGCAGTATTTT	CAISGTRGGVTDTQYF
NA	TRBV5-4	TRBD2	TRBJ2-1	TGTGCCAGCAGCTTGGCCGGCCTAGCGGGGGGCAGCTCCTACAATGAGCAGTTCTTC	CASSLAGLAGGSSYNEQFF
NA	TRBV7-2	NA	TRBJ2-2	TGTGCCAGCCGTCTAATCACCGGGGAGCTGTTTTTT	CASRLITGELFF
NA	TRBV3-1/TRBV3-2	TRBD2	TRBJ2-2	TGTGCCAGCAGCCAAGGTGCACTAGCGGGTCCCACCGGGGAGCTGTTTTTT	CASSQGALAGPTGELFF
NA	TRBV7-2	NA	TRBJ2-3	TGTGCCAGCAGTCCGGCGGCTAGCACAGATACGCAGTATTTT	CASSPAASTDTQYF
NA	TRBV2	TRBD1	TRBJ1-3	TGTGCCAGCGCCGGGACAGGGCTTGGAAACACCATATATTTT	CASAGTGLGNTIYF
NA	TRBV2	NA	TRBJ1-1	TGTGCCAGCAATGCTGGACCGGGAACTGAAGCTTTCTTT	CASNAGPGTEAFF
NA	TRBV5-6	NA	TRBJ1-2	TGTGCCAGCAGCCCAAGTCCAGGGAACTATGGCTACACCTTC	CASSPSPGNYGYTF
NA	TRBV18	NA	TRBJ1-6	TGTGCCAGCTCACTACAGGAGACCTATAATTCACCCCTCCACTTT	CASSLQETYNSPLHF
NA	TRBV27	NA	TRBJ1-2	TGTGCCAGCAGTTACAGAGCAAACTATGGCTACACCTTC	CASSYRANYGYTF
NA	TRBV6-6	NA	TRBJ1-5	TGTGCCAGCAGTTACGGGCCGAGCAATCAGCCCCAGCATTTT	CASSYGPSNQPQHF
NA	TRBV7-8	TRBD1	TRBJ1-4	TGTGCCAGCAGCCGAGGGGACAGGGGAAATGAAAAACTGTTTTTT	CASSRGDRGNEKLFF
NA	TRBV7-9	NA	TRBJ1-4	TGTGCCAGCGTAGGGCCCCCGGGACTCAGGAATGAAAAACTGTTTTTT	CASVGPPGLRNEKLFF
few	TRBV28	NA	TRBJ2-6	TGTGCCATCCCAGGCTCTGGGGCCAACGTCCTGACTTTC	CAIPGSGANVLTF
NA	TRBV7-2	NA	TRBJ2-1	TGTGCCAGCAGCTTAGTATCGCCAGCAAGGAGTGAGCAGTTCTTC	CASSLVSPARSEQFF
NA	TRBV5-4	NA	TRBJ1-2	TGTGCCAGCAGCTTGGCCCCAGGGCAAAAGGGCTACACCTTC	CASSLAPGQKGYTF
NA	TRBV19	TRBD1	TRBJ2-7	TGTGCCAGTAGTACCCCGGGACAGGGGGCCGGGGAGCAGTACTTC	CASSTPGQGAGEQYF
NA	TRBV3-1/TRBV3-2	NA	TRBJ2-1	TGTGCCAGCAGCCCCGTCCGGAGGGCCCACAATGAGCAGTTCTTC	CASSPVRRAHNEQFF
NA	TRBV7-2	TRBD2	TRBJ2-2	TGTGCCAGCAGCTTAGGACTAGCGAGACCCGGGGAGCTGTTTTTT	CASSLGLARPGELFF
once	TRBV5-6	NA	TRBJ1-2	TGTGCCAGCAGTCGCCGGGGGGCGGCTAACTATGGCTACACCTTC	CASSRRGAANYGYTF
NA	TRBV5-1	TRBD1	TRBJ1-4	TGCGCCAGCAGAGAAACAGGGGGTTGGGGTGAAAAACTGTTTTTT	CASRETGGWGEKLFF
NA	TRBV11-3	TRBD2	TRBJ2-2	TGTGCCAGCAGTAAGGGACTAGCGGGAGGGCCCGGGGAGCTGTTTTTT	CASSKGLAGGPGELFF
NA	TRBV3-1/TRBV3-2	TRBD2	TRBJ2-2	TGTGCCAGCAGCCTCGGGACTAGCGGGCCCACCGGGGAGCTGTTTTTT	CASSLGTSGPTGELFF
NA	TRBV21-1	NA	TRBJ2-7	TGTGCCAGCAGCAAATTGCCCAGGGTGAGGTACGAGCAGTACTTC	CASSKLPRVRYEQYF
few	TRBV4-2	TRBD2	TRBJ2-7	TGTGCCAGCAGCCAAGATCCAGCGGGGGGCGGCTACGAGCAGTACTTC	CASSQDPAGGGYEQYF
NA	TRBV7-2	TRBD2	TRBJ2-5	TGTGCCAGCAGCTCGGGACTAGCGGGAGAGACCCAGTACTTC	CASSSGLAGETQYF
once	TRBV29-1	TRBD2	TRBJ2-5	TGCAGCGTTGGTGGCGGGAGGGCCTTAAAGACCCAGTACTTC	CSVGGGRALKTQYF
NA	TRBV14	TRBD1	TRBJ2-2	TGTGCCAGCAGCCTCTGGACAGGGCTCCGCACCGGGGAGCTGTTTTTT	CASSLWTGLRTGELFF
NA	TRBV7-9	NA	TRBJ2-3	TGTGCCAGCAGCCCCCTGGCTAGCACAGATACGCAGTATTTT	CASSPLASTDTQYF
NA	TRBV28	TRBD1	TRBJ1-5	TGTGCCAGTGGAATGACAGGGAAAGGAAACAATCAGCCCCAGCATTTT	CASGMTGKGNNQPQHF
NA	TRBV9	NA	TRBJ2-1	TGTGCCAGCAGCCTAGGTCCCACCAGGCCGAATGAGCAGTTCTTC	CASSLGPTRPNEQFF
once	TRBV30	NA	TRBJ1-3	TGTGCCTGGAGTGACAGGTCGAGCTCTGGAAACACCATATATTTT	CAWSDRSSSGNTIYF
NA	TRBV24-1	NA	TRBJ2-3	TGTGCCACCAGACCGCGGGACCGCGCAGATACGCAGTATTTT	CATRPRDRADTQYF
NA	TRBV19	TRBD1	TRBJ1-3	TGTGCCAGTAGTTCGGCAGGGGGAACGGGAGGAAACACCATATATTTT	CASSSAGGTGGNTIYF
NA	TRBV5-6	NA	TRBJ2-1	TGTGCCAGCAGCTTGGTAGAACAGATAACCTACAATGAGCAGTTCTTC	CASSLVEQITYNEQFF
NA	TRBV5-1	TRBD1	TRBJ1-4	TGCGCCAGCAGTTTTGGTGGGACAGGGAATGAAAAACTGTTTTTT	CASSFGGTGNEKLFF
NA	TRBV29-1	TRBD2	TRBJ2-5	TGCAGCGCTCGGGGAGGGTGGGAGACCCAGTACTTC	CSARGGWETQYF
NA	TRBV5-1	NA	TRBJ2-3	TGCGCCAGCAGTGGCGTAGCTAGCACAGATACGCAGTATTTT	CASSGVASTDTQYF
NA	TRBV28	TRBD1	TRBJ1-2	TGTGCCAGCAGTTTCCGTCGGCAGGGGGACTATGGCTACACCTTC	CASSFRRQGDYGYTF
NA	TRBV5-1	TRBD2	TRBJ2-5	TGCGCCAGCAGCACCGGGACTAGCGGAGGGGGGGCAGAGACCCAGTACTTC	CASSTGTSGGGAETQYF
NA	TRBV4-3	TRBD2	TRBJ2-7	TGCGCCAGCAGCCAAGGGACTAGCGCCTACGAGCAGTACTTC	CASSQGTSAYEQYF
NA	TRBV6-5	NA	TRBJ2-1	TGTGCCAGCAGGGGAGTCGGTGAGCAGTTCTTC	CASRGVGEQFF
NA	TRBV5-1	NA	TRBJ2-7	TGCGCCAGCAGCTTGGCCTGGGGGCGGGGGCCGACCTACGAGCAGTACTTC	CASSLAWGRGPTYEQYF
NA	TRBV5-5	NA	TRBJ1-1	TGTGCCAGCAGCTTGACAGGGATGAACACTGAAGCTTTCTTT	CASSLTGMNTEAFF
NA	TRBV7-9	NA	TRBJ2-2	TGTGCCAGCAGCGGACATGACGCGAACACCGGGGAGCTGTTTTTT	CASSGHDANTGELFF
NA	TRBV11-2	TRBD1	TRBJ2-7	TGTGCCAGCAGCTTTCGGGGACAGGGGAGTTGGAACGAGCAGTACTTC	CASSFRGQGSWNEQYF